This T cell receptor (beta chain) was sequenced in a study of T cell responses to AZD1222 COVID-19 vaccine. Study findings and constraints: Nearly half of spike-specific TCRs reportedly target variant regions that are unmutated in the B.1.351 and B.1.1.7 variants. The sample set comprised mostly white British donors with more females, and clonal diversity was possibly underestimated. Just five to seven people given AZD1222 tested seropositive at baseline. Researchers took repertoire samples only after the peak T cell response had come.

Libraries were prepared by immunoSEQ multiplex PCR; TCRdb keeps only in-frame clonotypes and omits some of them. The sample has more than 70,000 clones, 90% seen once. Concerning this clone itself: The target antigen is unknown.

Sequencing used peripheral blood, obtained 28 days after the second AZD1222 dose. The sequence was collected from an adult who received the AZD1222 COVID-19 vaccine.

The DNA for the CDR3 is TGTGCCAGCAGACCGACAGGGGGCATTCCCTATGGCTACACCTTC. It yields the protein CASRPTGGIPYGYTF. The rearrangement joins TRBV6-5 to TRBJ1-2, with 10 positions matching TRBD1. V lost 6 bases to trimming and J lost 4 bases; unmatched junction nucleotides: 8. The CDR3 extends over 15 amino acids. Germline loops: CDR1 MNHEY, CDR2 SVGAGI.